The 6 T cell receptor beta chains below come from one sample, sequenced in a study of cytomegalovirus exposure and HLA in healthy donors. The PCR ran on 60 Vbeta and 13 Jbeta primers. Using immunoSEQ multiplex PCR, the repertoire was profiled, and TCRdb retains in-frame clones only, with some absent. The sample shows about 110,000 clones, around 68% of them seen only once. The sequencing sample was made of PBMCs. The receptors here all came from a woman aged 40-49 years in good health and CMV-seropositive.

Written as DNA, the CDR3 is TGCGCCAGCAGCCAAGTAGGGGCCACTGAAGCTTTCTTT. Its protein is CASSQVGATEAFF. The chain combines TRBV4-1 with TRBJ1-1; possibly TRBD1 for D (5 bases). The CDR3 has 13 amino acids. Trimming stripped 1 base from V and 4 bases from J, with 7 bases between. CDR1 is MGHRA, CDR2 YSYEKL, per germline.

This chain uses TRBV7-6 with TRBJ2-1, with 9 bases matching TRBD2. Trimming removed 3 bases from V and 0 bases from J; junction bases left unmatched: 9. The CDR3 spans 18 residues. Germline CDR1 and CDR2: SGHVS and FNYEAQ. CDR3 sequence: CASSFRREGRSSYNEQFF. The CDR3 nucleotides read TGTGCCAGCAGCTTTCGGCGGGAGGGCCGTAGCTCCTACAATGAGCAGTTCTTC.

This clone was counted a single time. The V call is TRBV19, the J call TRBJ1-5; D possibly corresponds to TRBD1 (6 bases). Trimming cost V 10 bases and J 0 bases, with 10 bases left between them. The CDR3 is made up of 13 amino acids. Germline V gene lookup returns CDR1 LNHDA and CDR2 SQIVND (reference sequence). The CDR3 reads CATQGYSNQPQHF. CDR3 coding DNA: TGTGCCACCCAGGGGTATAGCAATCAGCCCCAGCATTTT.

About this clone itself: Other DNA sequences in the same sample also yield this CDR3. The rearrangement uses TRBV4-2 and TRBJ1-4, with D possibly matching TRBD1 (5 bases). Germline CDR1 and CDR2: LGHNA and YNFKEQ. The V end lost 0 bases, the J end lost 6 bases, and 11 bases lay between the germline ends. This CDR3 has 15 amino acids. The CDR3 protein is CASSQEGRRDEKLFF. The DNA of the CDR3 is TGTGCCAGCAGCCAAGAAGGTCGCAGGGATGAAAAACTGTTTTTT.

The CDR3 reads CASSLEVAGDYEQYF. The CDR3 DNA is TGTGCCAGCAGCTTAGAAGTAGCGGGGGATTACGAGCAGTACTTC. V and J are TRBV7-2 and TRBJ2-7, with 9 nucleotides matching TRBD2. This CDR3 region has 15 residues. Trimming cost V 1 base and J 4 bases; bases outside gene matches: 5. Per the germline V gene, CDR1 is SGHTA and CDR2 is FQGNSA.

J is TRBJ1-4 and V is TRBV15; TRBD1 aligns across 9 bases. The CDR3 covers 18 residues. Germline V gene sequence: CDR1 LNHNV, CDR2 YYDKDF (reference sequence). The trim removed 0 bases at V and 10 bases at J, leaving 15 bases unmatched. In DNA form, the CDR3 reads TGTGCCACCAGCAGAGACCTACTCCGGGACAGGGTATTGGGAAAACTGTTTTTT. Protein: CATSRDLLRDRVLGKLFF.